These 23 T cell receptor beta chains originate from one sample sequenced in a study of CD8 T cells in Susac syndrome (dated 2019 in TCRdb). The method was the immunoSEQ multiplex PCR assay. RNA was extracted using the RNeasy kit, and roughly 0.5 to 1 microgram was reverse transcribed with random hexamers. The public reads were quality trimmed at Q25 with fastp and then assembled into clones with MiXCR by TCRdb, keeping productive beta chains. When rows share a CDR3 protein, they turn into one entry using the most common DNA and genes. The sample records tens of thousands of distinct CDR3 sequences, 91% of which are singletons. The ten largest clones take up less than 0.55% of the sample. The sequenced material came from CD8+ T cells from PBMCs. These receptors originate from a human donor with multiple sclerosis.

The rearrangement links TRBV20-1 to TRBJ2-7; TRBD1 agrees at 10 bases. The CDR3 loop spans 15 amino acids. CDR1 is DFQATT and CDR2 is SNEGSKA in the germline V gene (reference sequence). The V segment lost 6 bases and the J segment 2 bases; nucleotides outside the gene matches: 10. In nucleotides, the CDR3 is TGCAGTGCCGGGACAGGGGCCCTTCCCCCCTACGAGCAGTACTTC. This sequence encodes CSAGTGALPPYEQYF.

This sequence joins TRBV25-1 and TRBJ2-2; 9 bases agree with TRBD2. CDR3 size: 17 residues. Germline V lookup: CDR1 MGHDK, CDR2 SYGVNS. The ends lost 2 bases at V and 0 bases at J; junction bases unmatched: 4. The DNA of the CDR3 is TGTGCCAGCAGTGAAAGGACTAGCGTAGCGAACACCGGGGAGCTGTTTTTT. Translating gives CASSERTSVANTGELFF.

This clonotype was recorded only once. The chain has TRBV28 and TRBJ2-4; no reliable D call. CDR1 is MDHEN, CDR2 SYDVKM, per germline. This CDR3 contains 11 residues. Between the trimmed V and J ends, which lost 6 bases and 7 bases, there was a span of 7 bases. The DNA for the CDR3 is TGTGCCAGCAGGGAAGGGAACATTCAGTACTTC. Its translation is CASREGNIQYF.

This clonotype was seen more than once but under ten times. CDR3 coding DNA: TGTGCCAGCCGCCCGGGAGCTCCCCTCTCCTACGAGCAGTACTTC. It encodes CASRPGAPLSYEQYF. This chain links TRBV6-5 with TRBJ2-7; D is perhaps TRBD2 (6 bases). Germline V gene data show CDR1 as MNHEY and CDR2 as SVGAGI. V was cut by 8 bases and J by 0 bases, with 17 bases left in between. The CDR3 extends over 15 amino acids.

This clonotype has a single count. This CDR3 is CASAGWGATDTQYF. The CDR3 nucleotides read TGTGCCAGCGCGGGGTGGGGCGCCACAGATACGCAGTATTTT. V gene TRBV2 combines with J gene TRBJ2-3; D might be TRBD2 (6 bases). With 8 bases removed from V and 2 bases from J, the gap between germline ends came to 14 bases. Germline V CDR1 and CDR2: SNHLY, FYNNEI. This CDR3 is 14 amino acids long.

The J gene is TRBJ1-1, the V gene TRBV5-6; 9 nucleotides line up with TRBD1. After removal of 3 bases from V and 4 bases from J, the junction contained 1 base not matched to a gene. Germline values: CDR1 SGHDT, CDR2 YYEEEE. CDR3 length equals 13 residues. The CDR3 nucleotides are TGTGCCAGCAGCTCGACAGGGGGCACTGAAGCTTTCTTT. It is translated as CASSSTGGTEAFF.

Here the CDR3 reads CASSQDTGSRETQYF. In nucleotides, the CDR3 is TGCGCCAGCAGCCAAGATACGGGGAGCAGGGAGACCCAGTACTTC. The chain carries TRBV4-1 and TRBJ2-5, with TRBD2 as a possible D gene (5 bases). V shed 0 bases and J shed 5 bases, with 13 bases lying between them. CDR3 length equals 15 residues. Germline V gene sequence: CDR1 MGHRA, CDR2 YSYEKL.

This clonotype was seen just once. The chain is built from TRBV21-1 and TRBJ2-7; TRBD1, the table's D call, lacks a check against the DNA. TRBV21-1 has pseudogene status. This CDR3 comprises 20 residues. The CDR3 DNA is TGTGCCAGCAGCCGGGACGAGGGGGACTTGGGTAGCGGGAGCTCCTACGAGCAGTACTTC. Translated, it gives CASSRDEGDLGSGSSYEQYF.

The chain carries TRBV10-1 and TRBJ1-4; D gene unclear. The germline V gene encodes CDR1 WNHNN and CDR2 SYGVQD (reference sequence). The CDR3 covers 15 residues. V was cut by 11 bases and J by 14 bases, with 30 bases left in between. CDR3 residues: CAPPLEVLLGRRLFF. In nucleotides, the CDR3 is TGCGCCCCCCCGCTCGAGGTGCTACTCGGGCGCCGGCTGTTTTTT.

This clonotype was detected only a few times. CDR3 loop: CATSYTYTGELFF. The CDR3 DNA is TGTGCCACCAGTTACACCTACACCGGGGAGCTGTTTTTT. This chain joins TRBV24-1 and TRBJ2-2, with unresolved D. Germline V gene lookup returns CDR1 KGHDR and CDR2 SFDVKD. CDR3 length equals 13 residues. Trimming shortened V by 6 bases and J by 3 bases, and 7 bases separated the two germline ends.

This clonotype has only one observation. The V gene is TRBV4-1, the J gene TRBJ2-5, with TRBD2 matching over 9 bases. V was pared by 0 bases and J by 3 bases, with 8 bases of the junction left unmatched. The CDR3 length is 17 residues. Germline CDR1 and CDR2: MGHRA and YSYEKL. Here the CDR3 DNA reads TGCGCCAGCAGCCAAGATCGGAGCGGGGGGTTAGAAGAGACCCAGTACTTC. Amino acid sequence: CASSQDRSGGLEETQYF.

This clonotype has a single count. The CDR3: CASSGLAGGSEQFF. Here the CDR3 DNA reads TGTGCCAGTAGTGGGCTAGCGGGAGGCTCTGAGCAGTTCTTC. This rearrangement joins TRBV19 to TRBJ2-1; 11 bases map to TRBD2. The V and J ends lost 5 bases and 9 bases, in that order; junction bases with no gene match: 6. The CDR3 length is 14 residues. The V gene's germline CDR1 is LNHDA and CDR2 SQIVND (reference sequence). Full variable domain (rest looked up from reference TRBV19 and TRBJ2-1): DGGITQSPKYLFRKEGQNVTLSCEQNLNHDAMYWYRQDPGQGLRLIYYSQIVNDFQKGDIAEGYSVSREKKESFPLTVTSAQKNPTAFYLCASSGLAGGSEQFFGPGTRLTVL.

The rearrangement uses TRBV7-9 and TRBJ1-3, with D unclear. The CDR3 is made up of 15 amino acids. Germline V CDR1 and CDR2: SEHNR, FQNEAQ (reference sequence). The V end lost 5 bases, the J end lost 0 bases, and 11 bases lay between the germline ends. CDR3 loop: CASSPHRSSGNTIYF. CDR3 sequence (DNA): TGTGCCAGCAGCCCACACCGGAGCTCTGGAAACACCATATATTTT.

The chain employs TRBV4-1 and TRBJ2-3; 12 bases align to TRBD2. The CDR3 length is 15 residues. Looked up from germline, CDR1 is MGHRA and CDR2 is YSYEKL. The trim removed 6 bases at V and 2 bases at J, leaving 3 bases unmatched. As DNA, the CDR3 is TGCGCCAGCAGACGGACTAGCGGGGACACAGATACGCAGTATTTT. Its translation: CASRRTSGDTDTQYF.

The gene calls are TRBV7-9 and TRBJ2-1; TRBD1 is a possible D gene (6 bases). V lost 6 bases and J 1 base, leaving 10 bases between the germline ends. In germline, CDR1 is SEHNR, CDR2 FQNEAQ (reference sequence). The CDR3 spans 14 residues. The CDR3 nucleotides read TGTGCCAGCAGTTCGAGGGGGTCCTACAATGAGCAGTTCTTC. This translates into CASSSRGSYNEQFF.

The J gene is TRBJ2-1, the V gene TRBV19; possible D gene TRBD2, 5 bases. The V gene lost 8 bases and the J gene lost 0 bases, with 11 bases spanning the gap. Germline lookup yields CDR1 LNHDA and CDR2 SQIVND (reference sequence). There are 14 residues in the CDR3. CDR3 amino acids: CASSDGNSYNEQFF. CDR3 coding DNA: TGTGCCAGTTCGGACGGGAACTCCTACAATGAGCAGTTCTTC.

The chain employs TRBV7-2 and TRBJ2-1, with a weak D call TRBD2 (5 bases). V was clipped by 5 bases and J by 10 bases, with 12 bases between them. The germline gives CDR1 SGHTA, CDR2 FQGNSA. CDR3 size: 12 residues. CDR3 coding DNA: TGTGCCAGCAGCCACCCATCGGGGGAGCAGTTCTTC. Amino acids: CASSHPSGEQFF.

J is TRBJ2-3 and V is TRBV4-1, with a possible D match to TRBD1 (6 bases). V was shortened by 1 base and J by 1 base, with 9 bases between the two germline ends. Germline V gene sequence: CDR1 MGHRA, CDR2 YSYEKL. This CDR3 is built from 15 residues. In DNA, the CDR3 is TGCGCCAGCAGCCAAGGGCCAGGGGGCACAGATACGCAGTATTTT. Its protein product is CASSQGPGGTDTQYF.

The CDR3 loop is CASSISGNGLNEQFF. The CDR3 DNA follows: TGTGCCAGCAGTATTAGCGGGAACGGACTCAATGAGCAGTTCTTC. The J gene is TRBJ2-1, the V gene TRBV27; 8 bases fit TRBD2. Germline V CDR1 and CDR2: MNHEY, SMNVEV (reference sequence). Unmatched junction bases numbered 9, after V lost 5 bases and J lost 6 bases. This CDR3 is built from 15 residues.

This clonotype showed up just a few times. V and J are TRBV6-5 and TRBJ2-3; 7 bases agree with TRBD2. This CDR3 has 15 residues. J lost 4 bases, V lost 4 bases, and 8 bases had no gene match. Germline V CDR1 and CDR2: MNHEY, SVGAGI. CDR3 protein: CASSSAGVRADTQYF. The DNA for the CDR3 is TGTGCCAGCAGTTCGGCGGGGGTGAGGGCAGATACGCAGTATTTT.

The V and J genes are TRBV28 and TRBJ1-2; 8 bases are shared with TRBD1. Per germline, CDR1 MDHEN and CDR2 SYDVKM. V lost 8 bases to trimming and J lost 6 bases; unmatched junction nucleotides: 11. The CDR3 is 14 amino acids. This chain's CDR3 is CASSGQDTGDGYTF. CDR3 DNA: TGTGCCAGCTCGGGACAGGACACGGGAGATGGCTACACCTTC.

As for this clonotype: Since the CDR3 does not end with the conserved phenylalanine or tryptophan, this likely comes from a read error. The rearrangement links TRBV12-3 or TRBV12-4 to TRBJ2-1, with 9 bases matching TRBD1. Trimming cost V 6 bases and J 8 bases; bases outside gene matches: 11. CDR3 length equals 15 residues. The CDR3, as DNA: TGTGCCAGCAGCCCCGACAGGGGGTTTCACGATGAGCAGTTCTCC. This sequence encodes CASSPDRGFHDEQFS.

V is TRBV6-2 or TRBV6-3 and J is TRBJ2-1; D gene uncertain. This CDR3 has 13 amino acids. Germline V lookup: CDR1 MNHEY, CDR2 SVGEGT. V gave up 5 bases and J gave up 4 bases, with 9 bases separating them. The CDR3 region is CASSIGRYNEQFF. For the CDR3, the DNA is TGTGCCAGCAGTATAGGACGGTACAATGAGCAGTTCTTC.